The 17 T cell receptor beta chains given below trace back to one sample, sequenced in a study of blood T cell repertoires in COVID-19. Generated by immunoSEQ multiplex PCR, the TCRdb table keeps only in-frame clones and is missing some. This sample has approximately 240,000 clones, with roughly 88% found just once. Sequencing was carried out using peripheral blood. All receptors come from a woman aged 40 to 50 who had recovered from COVID-19.

In this sample, this clone turned up a few times. The V and J genes are TRBV21-1 and TRBJ1-6; TRBD1 is the table's D call and was not checked against the DNA. TRBV21-1 is a pseudogene segment. The CDR3 is 19 amino acids. The CDR3 spells CASSKGLSELGQNNSPLHF. Written as DNA, the CDR3 is TGTGCCAGCAGCAAAGGGTTATCGGAACTGGGCCAGAATAATTCACCCCTCCACTTT.

The CDR3 protein is CASSLYERRTDTQYF. The CDR3 DNA sequence: TGTGCCAGCAGCTTATATGAGAGGAGGACAGATACGCAGTATTTT. V gene TRBV7-9 combines with J gene TRBJ2-3, with a possible D match to TRBD2 (5 bases). Germline CDR1 reads SEHNR; CDR2 reads FQNEAQ (reference sequence). The CDR3 length is 15 residues. V dropped 2 bases and J dropped 3 bases, with 12 bases sitting between them.

V is TRBV5-4 and J is TRBJ2-7; 9 bases fit TRBD1. The V segment lost 4 bases and the J segment 7 bases; nucleotides outside the gene matches: 15. There are 16 residues in the CDR3. Germline V lookup: CDR1 SGHNT, CDR2 YYREEE (reference sequence). This CDR3 is CASSRGQGLREKEQYF. The CDR3 DNA reads TGTGCCAGCAGCCGAGGACAGGGGCTACGGGAAAAAGAGCAGTACTTC.

The rearrangement uses TRBV6-2 or TRBV6-3 and TRBJ1-6, with D hard to call. Germline lookup yields CDR1 MNHEY and CDR2 SVGEGT. V lost 5 bases and J 13 bases, leaving 15 bases between the germline ends. CDR3 size: 13 residues. The CDR3 reads CASSPPPGLPLHF. CDR3 bases: TGTGCCAGCAGTCCACCGCCAGGTCTTCCCCTCCACTTT.

This clone came up a few times. The chain is built from TRBV30 and TRBJ1-6; weak D call: TRBD1 (5 bases). CDR1 is GTSNPN, CDR2 SVGIG, per germline (reference sequence). The CDR3 runs to 13 residues. Trimming pared 0 bases from V and 10 bases from J, leaving 10 bases between. The CDR3: CAWSVQSGSPLHF. The CDR3 region has the DNA TGTGCCTGGAGTGTACAATCAGGGTCACCCCTCCACTTT.

This clone was picked up a small number of times. The V and J genes are TRBV7-8 and TRBJ1-5; possible D gene TRBD1, 5 bases. CDR3 length equals 12 residues. The V end was cut by 5 bases, the J end by 6 bases, with 8 bases between. The germline CDR1 and CDR2 sequences are SGHVS and FQNEAQ. CDR3 protein: CASSPGGQPQHF. The CDR3 DNA sequence: TGTGCCAGCAGCCCCGGGGGTCAGCCCCAGCATTTT. The full variable domain, rest sourced from reference TRBV7-8 and TRBJ1-5, is GAGVSQSPRYKVAKRGQDVALRCDPISGHVSLFWYQQALGQGPEFLTYFQNEAQLDKSGLPSDRFFAERPEGSVSTLKIQRTQQEDSAVYLCASSPGGQPQHFGDGTRLSIL.

The chain employs TRBV3-1 (or the pseudogene TRBV3-2) and TRBJ2-3; no definite D call. The CDR3 is 16 residues long. Per germline, CDR1 LGHDT and CDR2 YNNKEL (reference sequence). V lost 6 bases and J 2 bases, leaving 18 bases between the germline ends. The CDR3 here is CASRPLFDRLTDTQYF. The CDR3, as DNA: TGTGCCAGCAGGCCTCTCTTTGACCGACTCACAGATACGCAGTATTTT.

As for this clone: Its ends do not fully match the called genes, so a read error is possible. The chain has TRBV7-7 and TRBJ2-1, with TRBD2 identical over 14 bases. Germline CDR1 is SSHAT and CDR2 is FNYEAQ (reference sequence). The CDR3 runs 15 residues. In DNA, the CDR3 is TGTGCTAGCAGCTTGGGACTAGCGGGAGTTAGTGAGCAGTTCTTC. It encodes CASSLGLAGVSEQFF.

On this clone itself: The same CDR3 can be traced to other DNA sequences in this sample. The chain combines TRBV19 with TRBJ2-7; TRBD1 matches at 8 bases. Germline V gene sequence: CDR1 LNHDA, CDR2 SQIVND (reference sequence). J lost 4 bases, V lost 3 bases, and 2 bases had no gene match. CDR3 size: 13 residues. DNA of the CDR3: TGTGCCAGTAGTATCGGACAGGGTTACGAGCAGTACTTC. Residues: CASSIGQGYEQYF.

In its sample, this clone was seen once. The V call is TRBV27, the J call TRBJ1-2; the D gene is possibly TRBD1 (6 bases). Trimming stripped 8 bases from V and 1 base from J, with 20 bases between. Germline V CDR1 and CDR2: MNHEY, SMNVEV (reference sequence). The CDR3 totals 16 residues. The chain's CDR3 is CASGSRGRGFNYGYTF. CDR3 DNA sequence: TGTGCCAGCGGCTCAAGGGGAAGGGGGTTTAACTATGGCTACACCTTC.

CDR3 region: CASSIWRQGGDEQFF. The CDR3 bases are TGTGCCAGTAGTATTTGGAGACAGGGGGGCGATGAGCAGTTCTTC. The chain employs TRBV19 and TRBJ2-1; 9 bases are a match to TRBD1. The CDR3 length is 15 residues. Losses at the gene ends were 3 bases for V and 8 bases for J; bases not matched to a gene: 8. From germline, CDR1 is LNHDA and CDR2 SQIVND (reference sequence). Looking up the rest from reference TRBV19 and TRBJ2-1 gives the full variable domain: DGGITQSPKYLFRKEGQNVTLSCEQNLNHDAMYWYRQDPGQGLRLIYYSQIVNDFQKGDIAEGYSVSREKKESFPLTVTSAQKNPTAFYLCASSIWRQGGDEQFFGPGTRLTVL.

The chain couples TRBV6-2 or TRBV6-3 to TRBJ2-7; the D gene is possibly TRBD1 (6 bases). Trimming shortened V by 2 bases and J by 0 bases, and 14 bases separated the two germline ends. Germline V gene sequence: CDR1 MNHEY, CDR2 SVGEGT. The CDR3 has 16 residues. Written as DNA, the CDR3 is TGTGCCAGCAGTTACCCACAGGGATCCCTCTCCTACGAGCAGTACTTC. It yields the protein CASSYPQGSLSYEQYF.

The genes are TRBV5-4 and TRBJ1-4; the D gene is possibly TRBD1 (5 bases). Germline CDR1 and CDR2: SGHNT and YYREEE (reference sequence). The CDR3 runs 13 residues. V shed 2 bases and J shed 8 bases, with 10 bases lying between them. CDR3 protein: CASSFQGGEKLFF. The CDR3 nucleotides read TGTGCCAGCAGCTTTCAGGGAGGAGAAAAACTGTTTTTT. The full variable domain, in which reference TRBV5-4 and TRBJ1-4 provide the parts outside the CDR3, is ETGVTQSPTHLIKTRGQQVTLRCSSQSGHNTVSWYQQALGQGPQFIFQYYREEENGRGNFPPRFSGLQFPNYSSELNVNALELDDSALYLCASSFQGGEKLFFGSGTQLSVL.

The genes are TRBV19 and TRBJ1-6; 11 bases match TRBD1. This CDR3 spans 18 amino acids. V was clipped by 6 bases and J by 5 bases; unmatched bases: 12. Germline V gene sequence: CDR1 LNHDA, CDR2 SQIVND (reference sequence). CDR3 sequence: CASSGRTGGEKNNSPLHF. DNA of the CDR3: TGTGCCAGTAGCGGTCGGACAGGGGGCGAGAAAAATAATTCACCCCTCCACTTT.

The gene calls are TRBV2 and TRBJ2-5; D is perhaps TRBD2 (5 bases). Germline V gene lookup returns CDR1 SNHLY and CDR2 FYNNEI. The germline V and J ends were trimmed by 3 bases and 11 bases, with 16 bases remaining between them. The CDR3 spans 13 residues. For the CDR3, the DNA is TGTGCCAGCAGTGACGGGGTGATCGGGCCACAGTACTTC. Translating gives CASSDGVIGPQYF. Based on the CDR3 plus reference TRBV2 and TRBJ2-5, the full variable domain is EPEVTQTPSHQVTQMGQEVILRCVPISNHLYFYWYRQILGQKVEFLVSFYNNEISEKSEIFDDQFSVERPDGSNFTLKIRSTKLEDSAMYFCASSDGVIGPQYFGPGTRLLVL.

This chain uses TRBV18 with TRBJ1-4; possibly TRBD1 for D (6 bases). This CDR3 has 14 amino acids. V was cut by 2 bases and J by 7 bases, with 11 bases left in between. Germline V gene data show CDR1 as KGHSH and CDR2 as LQKENI. CDR3 nucleotide sequence: TGTGCCAGCTCACCATTGGACAGAAGTGAAAAACTGTTTTTT. Translating gives CASSPLDRSEKLFF.

This clone was counted a single time. The V gene is TRBV4-1, the J gene TRBJ2-1; D perhaps matches TRBD2 (5 bases). Germline V gene data show CDR1 as MGHRA and CDR2 as YSYEKL. The CDR3 contains 15 residues. Trimming left V 8 bases short and J 5 bases short, with 19 bases between. In DNA form, the CDR3 reads TGCGCCAGCCGGGGAGCAGGAACGTTCCACAATGAGCAGTTCTTC. Translated: CASRGAGTFHNEQFF.